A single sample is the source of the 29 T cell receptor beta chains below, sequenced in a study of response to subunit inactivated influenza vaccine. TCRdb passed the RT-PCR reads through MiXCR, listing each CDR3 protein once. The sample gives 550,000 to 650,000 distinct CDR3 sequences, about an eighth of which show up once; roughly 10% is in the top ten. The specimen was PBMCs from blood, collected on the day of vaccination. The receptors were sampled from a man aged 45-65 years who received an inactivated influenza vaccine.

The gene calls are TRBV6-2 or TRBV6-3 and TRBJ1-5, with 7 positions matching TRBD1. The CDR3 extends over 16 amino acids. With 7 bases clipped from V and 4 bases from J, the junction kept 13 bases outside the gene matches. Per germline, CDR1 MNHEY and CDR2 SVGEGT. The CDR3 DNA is TGTGCCAGCACTGACCGGGCACAGGGGCCTAATCAGCCCCAGCATTTT. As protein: CASTDRAQGPNQPQHF.

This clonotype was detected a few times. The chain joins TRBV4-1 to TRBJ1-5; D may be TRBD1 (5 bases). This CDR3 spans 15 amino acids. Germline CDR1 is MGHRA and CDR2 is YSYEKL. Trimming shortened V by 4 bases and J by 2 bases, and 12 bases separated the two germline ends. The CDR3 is CASSPVEQGNQPQHF. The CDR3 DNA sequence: TGCGCCAGCAGCCCCGTGGAACAGGGCAATCAGCCCCAGCATTTT.

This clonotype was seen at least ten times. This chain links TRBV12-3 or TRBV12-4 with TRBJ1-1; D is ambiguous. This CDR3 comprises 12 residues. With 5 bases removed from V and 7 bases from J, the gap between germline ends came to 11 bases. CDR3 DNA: TGTGCCAGCAGTGGTTCGACCTTTGAAGCTTTCTTT. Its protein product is CASSGSTFEAFF.

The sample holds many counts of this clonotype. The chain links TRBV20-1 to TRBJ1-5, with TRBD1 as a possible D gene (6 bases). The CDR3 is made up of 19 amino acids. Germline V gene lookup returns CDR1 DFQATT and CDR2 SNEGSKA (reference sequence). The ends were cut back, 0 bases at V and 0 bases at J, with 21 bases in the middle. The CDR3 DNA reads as TGCAGTGCTAGAGATTCCCATCGGACAGAGCCTTATAGCAATCAGCCCCAGCATTTT. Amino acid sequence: CSARDSHRTEPYSNQPQHF.

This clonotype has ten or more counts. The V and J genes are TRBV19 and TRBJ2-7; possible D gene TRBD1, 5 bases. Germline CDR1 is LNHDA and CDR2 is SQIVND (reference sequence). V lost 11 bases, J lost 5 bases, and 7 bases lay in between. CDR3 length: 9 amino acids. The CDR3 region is CAVGDEQYF. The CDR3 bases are TGTGCCGTAGGGGACGAGCAGTACTTC. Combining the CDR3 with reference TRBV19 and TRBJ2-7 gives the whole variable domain DGGITQSPKYLFRKEGQNVTLSCEQNLNHDAMYWYRQDPGQGLRLIYYSQIVNDFQKGDIAEGYSVSREKKESFPLTVTSAQKNPTAFYLCAVGDEQYFGPGTRLTVT.

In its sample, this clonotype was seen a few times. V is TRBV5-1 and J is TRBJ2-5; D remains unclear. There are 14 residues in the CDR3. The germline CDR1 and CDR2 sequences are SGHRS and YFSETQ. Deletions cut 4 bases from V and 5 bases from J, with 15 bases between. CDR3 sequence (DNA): TGCGCCAGCAGCGCGTCGCTTGACGGGGAGACCCAGTACTTC. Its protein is CASSASLDGETQYF.

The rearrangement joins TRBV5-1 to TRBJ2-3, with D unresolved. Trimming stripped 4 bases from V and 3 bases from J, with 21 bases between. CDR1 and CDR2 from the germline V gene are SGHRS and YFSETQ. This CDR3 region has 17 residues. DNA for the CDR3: TGCGCCAGCAGCGGGTCCCGGTGGGCGAGTTTGACAGATACGCAGTATTTT. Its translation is CASSGSRWASLTDTQYF.

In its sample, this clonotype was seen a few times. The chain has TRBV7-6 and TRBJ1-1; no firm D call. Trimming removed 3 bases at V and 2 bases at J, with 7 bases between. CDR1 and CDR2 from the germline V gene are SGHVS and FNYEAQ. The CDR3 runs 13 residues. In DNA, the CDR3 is TGTGCCAGCAGCTTCGGCACTAACACTGAAGCTTTCTTT. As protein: CASSFGTNTEAFF.

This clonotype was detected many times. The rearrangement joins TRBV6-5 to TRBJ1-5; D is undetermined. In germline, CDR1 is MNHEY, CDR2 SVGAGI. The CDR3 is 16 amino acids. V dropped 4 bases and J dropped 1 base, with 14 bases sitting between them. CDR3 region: CASSFVGRESNQPQHF. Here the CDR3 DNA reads TGTGCCAGCAGTTTCGTAGGGCGGGAAAGCAATCAGCCCCAGCATTTT.

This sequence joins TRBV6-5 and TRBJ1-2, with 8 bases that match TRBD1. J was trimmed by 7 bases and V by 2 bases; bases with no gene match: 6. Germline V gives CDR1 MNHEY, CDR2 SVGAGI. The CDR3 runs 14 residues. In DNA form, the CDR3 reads TGTGCCAGCAGTTACATGACAGGGGCGAGTGGCTACACCTTC. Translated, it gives CASSYMTGASGYTF.

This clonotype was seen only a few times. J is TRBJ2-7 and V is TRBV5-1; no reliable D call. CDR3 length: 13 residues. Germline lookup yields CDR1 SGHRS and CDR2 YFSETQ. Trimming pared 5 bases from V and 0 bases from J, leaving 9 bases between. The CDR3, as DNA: TGCGCCAGCAGGCAGGCTGACTCCTACGAGCAGTACTTC. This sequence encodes CASRQADSYEQYF.

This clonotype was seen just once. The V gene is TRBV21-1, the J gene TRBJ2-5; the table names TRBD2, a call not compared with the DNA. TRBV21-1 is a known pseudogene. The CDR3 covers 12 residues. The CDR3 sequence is CANLSGRETQYF. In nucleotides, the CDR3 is TGTGCCAACCTGAGCGGGAGAGAGACCCAGTACTTC.

DNA for the CDR3: TGTGCCAGCAGTCCTCGACAGGGACCCGGGGAGCTGTTTTTT. It codes for CASSPRQGPGELFF. This rearrangement joins TRBV6-4 to TRBJ2-2; 7 positions match TRBD1. The V segment lost 5 bases and the J segment 6 bases; nucleotides outside the gene matches: 6. The CDR3 is made up of 14 amino acids. CDR1 and CDR2 (germline): MRHNA, SNTAGT.

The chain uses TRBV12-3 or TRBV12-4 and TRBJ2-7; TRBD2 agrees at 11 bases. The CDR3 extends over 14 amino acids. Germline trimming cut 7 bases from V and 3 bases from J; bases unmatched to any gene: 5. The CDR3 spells CASTVAGGHYEQYF. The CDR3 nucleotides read TGTGCCAGCACCGTAGCGGGGGGGCACTACGAGCAGTACTTC.

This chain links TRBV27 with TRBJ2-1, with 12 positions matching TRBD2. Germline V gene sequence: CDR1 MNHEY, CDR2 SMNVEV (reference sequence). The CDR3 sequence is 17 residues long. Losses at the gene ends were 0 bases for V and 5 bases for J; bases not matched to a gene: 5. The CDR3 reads CASSLSGRTSGNNEQFF. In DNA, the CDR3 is TGTGCCAGCAGTTTATCGGGCAGGACTAGCGGGAACAATGAGCAGTTCTTC.

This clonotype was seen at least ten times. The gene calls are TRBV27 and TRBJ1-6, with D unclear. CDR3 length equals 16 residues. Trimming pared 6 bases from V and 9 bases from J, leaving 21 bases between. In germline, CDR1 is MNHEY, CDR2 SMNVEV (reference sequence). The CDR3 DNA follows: TGTGCCAGCAGCCTCTCGCTTAATATGGGGAGTTCACCCCTCCACTTT. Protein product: CASSLSLNMGSSPLHF.

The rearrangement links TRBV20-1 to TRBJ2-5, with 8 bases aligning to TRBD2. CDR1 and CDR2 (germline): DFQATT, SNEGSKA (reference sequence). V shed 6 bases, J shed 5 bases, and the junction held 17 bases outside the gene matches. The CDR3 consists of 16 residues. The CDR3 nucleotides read TGCAGTGCGCAACCCCTATCGGGAGGGCGAAGGGAGACCCAGTACTTC. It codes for CSAQPLSGGRRETQYF.

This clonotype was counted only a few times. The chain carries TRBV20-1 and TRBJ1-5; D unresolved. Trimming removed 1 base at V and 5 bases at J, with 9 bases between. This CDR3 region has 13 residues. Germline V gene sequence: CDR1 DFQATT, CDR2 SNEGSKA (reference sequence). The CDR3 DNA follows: TGCAGTGCTAGAGTACAGCCAGATCAGCCCCAGCATTTT. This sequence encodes CSARVQPDQPQHF.

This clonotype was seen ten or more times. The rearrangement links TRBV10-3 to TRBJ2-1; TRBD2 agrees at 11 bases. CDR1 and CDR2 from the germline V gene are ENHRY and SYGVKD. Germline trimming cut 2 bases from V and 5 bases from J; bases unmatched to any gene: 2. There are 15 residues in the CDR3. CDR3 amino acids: CAISEGLAGDNEQFF. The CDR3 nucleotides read TGTGCCATCAGTGAGGGACTAGCGGGTGACAATGAGCAGTTCTTC.

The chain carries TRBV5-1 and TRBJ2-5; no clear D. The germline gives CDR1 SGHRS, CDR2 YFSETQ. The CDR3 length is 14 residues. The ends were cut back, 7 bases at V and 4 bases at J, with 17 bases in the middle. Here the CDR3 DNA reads TGCGCCAGCCACAAACGGACGGATGGAGAGACCCAGTACTTC. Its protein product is CASHKRTDGETQYF.

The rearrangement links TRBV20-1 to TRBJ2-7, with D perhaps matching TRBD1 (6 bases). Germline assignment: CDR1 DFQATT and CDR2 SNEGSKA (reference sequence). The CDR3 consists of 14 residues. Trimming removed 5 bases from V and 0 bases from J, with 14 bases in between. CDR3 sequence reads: CSAPRTESSYEQYF. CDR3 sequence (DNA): TGCAGTGCTCCCCGGACAGAGAGCTCCTACGAGCAGTACTTC.

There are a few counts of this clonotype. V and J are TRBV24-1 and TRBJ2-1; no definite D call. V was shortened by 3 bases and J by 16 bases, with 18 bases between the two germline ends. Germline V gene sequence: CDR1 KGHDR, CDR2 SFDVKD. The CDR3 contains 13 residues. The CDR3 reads CATSDPTGPIAFF. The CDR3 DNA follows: TGTGCCACCAGTGATCCGACCGGTCCTATCGCCTTCTTC.

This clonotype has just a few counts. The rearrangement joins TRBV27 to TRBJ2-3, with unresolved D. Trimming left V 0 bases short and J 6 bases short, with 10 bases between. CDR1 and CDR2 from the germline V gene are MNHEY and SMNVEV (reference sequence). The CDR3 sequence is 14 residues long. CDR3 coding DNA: TGTGCCAGCAGTTTATCATGGGGTCCCGATACGCAGTATTTT. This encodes CASSLSWGPDTQYF.

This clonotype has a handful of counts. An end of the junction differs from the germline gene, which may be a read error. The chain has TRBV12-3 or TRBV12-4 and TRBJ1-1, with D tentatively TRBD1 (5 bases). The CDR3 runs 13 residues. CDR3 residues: CASSLRGNAEAFF. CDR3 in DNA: TGTGCCAGCAGTTTACGGGGGAACGCTGAAGCTTTCTTT.

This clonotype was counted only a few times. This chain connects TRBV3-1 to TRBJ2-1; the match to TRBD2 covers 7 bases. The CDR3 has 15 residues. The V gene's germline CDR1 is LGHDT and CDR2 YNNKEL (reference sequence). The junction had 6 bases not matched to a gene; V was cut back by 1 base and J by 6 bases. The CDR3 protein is CASSQGTRGSNEQFF. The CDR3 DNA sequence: TGTGCCAGCAGCCAAGGGACTAGGGGTAGCAATGAGCAGTTCTTC.

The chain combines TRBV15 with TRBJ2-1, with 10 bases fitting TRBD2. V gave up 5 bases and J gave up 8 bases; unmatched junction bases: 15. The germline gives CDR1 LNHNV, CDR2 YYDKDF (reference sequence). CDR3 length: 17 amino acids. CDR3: CATSLTGAGGLWDEQFF. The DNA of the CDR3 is TGTGCCACCAGCCTGACGGGAGCGGGAGGGTTATGGGATGAGCAGTTCTTC.

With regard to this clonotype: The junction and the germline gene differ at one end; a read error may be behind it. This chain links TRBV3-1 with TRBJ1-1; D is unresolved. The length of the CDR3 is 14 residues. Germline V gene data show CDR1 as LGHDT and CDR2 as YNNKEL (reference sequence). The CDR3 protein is CASSPRDRTTETFF. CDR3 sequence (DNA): TGTGCCAGCAGCCCTAGGGATAGGACCACTGAAACTTTCTTT. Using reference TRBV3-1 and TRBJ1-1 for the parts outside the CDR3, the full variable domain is DTAVSQTPKYLVTQMGNDKSIKCEQNLGHDTMYWYKQDSKKFLKIMFSYNNKELIINETVPNRFSPKSPDKAHLNLHINSLELGDSAVYFCASSPRDRTTETFFGQGTRLTVV.

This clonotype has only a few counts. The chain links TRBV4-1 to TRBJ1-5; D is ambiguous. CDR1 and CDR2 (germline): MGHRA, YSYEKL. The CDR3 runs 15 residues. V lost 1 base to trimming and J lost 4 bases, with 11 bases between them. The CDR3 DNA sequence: TGCGCCAGCAGCCAAGGGCAGAAGTTAAATCAGCCCCAGCATTTT. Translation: CASSQGQKLNQPQHF.

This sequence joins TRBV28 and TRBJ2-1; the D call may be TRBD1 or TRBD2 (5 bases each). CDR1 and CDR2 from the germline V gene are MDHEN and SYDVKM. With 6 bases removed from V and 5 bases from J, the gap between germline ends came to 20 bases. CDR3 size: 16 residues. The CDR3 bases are TGTGCCAGCAGCCCCTCCGGGACCGCGGTCCACAATGAGCAGTTCTTC. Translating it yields CASSPSGTAVHNEQFF.